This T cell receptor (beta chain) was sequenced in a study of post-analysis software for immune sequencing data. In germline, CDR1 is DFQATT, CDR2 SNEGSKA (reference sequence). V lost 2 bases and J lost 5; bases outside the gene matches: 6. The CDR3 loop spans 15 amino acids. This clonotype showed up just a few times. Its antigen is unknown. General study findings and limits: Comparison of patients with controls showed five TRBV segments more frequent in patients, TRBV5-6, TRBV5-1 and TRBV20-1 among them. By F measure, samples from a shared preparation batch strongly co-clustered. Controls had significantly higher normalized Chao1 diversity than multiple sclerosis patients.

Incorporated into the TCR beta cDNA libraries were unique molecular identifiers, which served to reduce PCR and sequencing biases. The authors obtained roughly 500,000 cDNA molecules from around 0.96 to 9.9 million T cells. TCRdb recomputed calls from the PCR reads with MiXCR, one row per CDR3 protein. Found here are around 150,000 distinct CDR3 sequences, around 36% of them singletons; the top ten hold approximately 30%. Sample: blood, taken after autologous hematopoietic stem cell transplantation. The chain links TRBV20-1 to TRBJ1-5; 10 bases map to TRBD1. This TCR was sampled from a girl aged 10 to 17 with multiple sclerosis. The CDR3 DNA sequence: TGCAGTGCTAGACCAGGGGACAGGGGTCATCAGCCCCAGCATTTT. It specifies CSARPGDRGHQPQHF.